This T cell receptor (beta chain) was captured by sequencing in a study of cytomegalovirus exposure and HLA in healthy donors. Overall study: In a later analysis, it was reported that the roughly 120 validation repertoires had been produced on the same platform as the roughly 700 repertoires belonging to the first cohort. Findings and limits, study-wide: There were some public TCRs occurring in many donors, but most TCR sequences were rare. The study designated roughly 160 TCR beta chains cytomegalovirus-associated.

The CDR3 contains 15 residues. The V gene's germline CDR1 is MNHEY and CDR2 SVGAGI. The V gene lost 5 bases and the J gene lost 0 bases, with 11 bases spanning the gap. The table came from immunoSEQ multiplex PCR; TCRdb's copy has only in-frame clones and leaves some out. There are under 300,000 clones in the sample; approximately 83% occur only once, and roughly 1.2% lies in the top ten. On this clone: Its antigen is currently unknown.

The clonotype was recovered from a woman under 40 in good health and CMV-seropositive. V and J are TRBV6-5 and TRBJ2-4; possibly TRBD1 for D (6 bases). Sequenced: PBMCs. The CDR3 DNA reads as TGTGCCAGCAGTAAACAGGGTATAGCCAAAAACATTCAGTACTTC. This sequence encodes CASSKQGIAKNIQYF.